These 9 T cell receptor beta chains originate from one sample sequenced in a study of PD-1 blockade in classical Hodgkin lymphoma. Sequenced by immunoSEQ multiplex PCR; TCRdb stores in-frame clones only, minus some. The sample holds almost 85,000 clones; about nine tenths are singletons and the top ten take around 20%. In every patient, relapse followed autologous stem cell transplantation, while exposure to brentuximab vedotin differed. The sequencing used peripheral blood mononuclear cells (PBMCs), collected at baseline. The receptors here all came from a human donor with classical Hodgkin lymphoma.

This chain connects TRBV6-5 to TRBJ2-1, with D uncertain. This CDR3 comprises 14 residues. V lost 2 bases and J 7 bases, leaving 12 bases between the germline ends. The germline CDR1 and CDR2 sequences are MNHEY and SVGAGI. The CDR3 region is CASSYGVGLNEQFF. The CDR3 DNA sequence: TGTGCCAGCAGTTACGGGGTAGGGTTAAATGAGCAGTTCTTC.

The CDR3 DNA reads TGTGCCAGCAGTTACTCGAGACAGGCTTTCTTT. This encodes CASSYSRQAFF. The rearrangement uses TRBV6-5 and TRBJ1-1; D may be TRBD1 (5 bases). Germline CDR1 MNHEY, CDR2 SVGAGI. V shed 0 bases and J shed 11 bases, with 7 bases lying between them. The CDR3 has 11 amino acids.

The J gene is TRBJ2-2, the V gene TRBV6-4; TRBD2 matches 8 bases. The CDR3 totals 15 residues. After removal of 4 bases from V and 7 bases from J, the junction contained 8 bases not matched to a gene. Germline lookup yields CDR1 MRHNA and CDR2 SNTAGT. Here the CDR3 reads CASSASGLGGGELFF. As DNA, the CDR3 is TGTGCCAGCAGTGCCTCGGGACTAGGTGGCGGGGAGCTGTTTTTT.

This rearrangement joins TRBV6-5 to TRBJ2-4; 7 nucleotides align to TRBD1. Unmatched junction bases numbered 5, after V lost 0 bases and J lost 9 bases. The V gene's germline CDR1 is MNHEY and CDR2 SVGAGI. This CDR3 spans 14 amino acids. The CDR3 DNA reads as TGTGCCAGCAGTTACTCAGAACAGGGGAGCATTCAGTACTTC. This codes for CASSYSEQGSIQYF.

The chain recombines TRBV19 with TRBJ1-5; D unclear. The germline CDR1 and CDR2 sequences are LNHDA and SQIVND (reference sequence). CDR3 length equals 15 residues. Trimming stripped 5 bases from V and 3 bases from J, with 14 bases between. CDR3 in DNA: TGTGCCAGTAGTTTGTACGGAAACCCCAATCAGCCCCAGCATTTT. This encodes CASSLYGNPNQPQHF.

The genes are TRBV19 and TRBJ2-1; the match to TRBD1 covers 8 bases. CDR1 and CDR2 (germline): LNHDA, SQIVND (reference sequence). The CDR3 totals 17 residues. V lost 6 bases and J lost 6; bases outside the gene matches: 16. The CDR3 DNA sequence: TGTGCCAGTAGCCGGACAGGGCCTGTGGCCTTAGTCAATGAGCAGTTCTTC. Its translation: CASSRTGPVALVNEQFF.

The CDR3 coding sequence is TGTGCCAGCAGCCCCCGCGGACGGACTAGCGGAAAAGAGACCCAGTACTTC. Residues: CASSPRGRTSGKETQYF. This chain uses TRBV7-6 with TRBJ2-5; TRBD2 matches at 10 bases. The V gene end was trimmed by 5 bases and the J gene end by 3 bases; junction bases not matched to a gene: 12. This CDR3 contains 17 residues. Per the germline V gene, CDR1 is SGHVS and CDR2 is FNYEAQ.

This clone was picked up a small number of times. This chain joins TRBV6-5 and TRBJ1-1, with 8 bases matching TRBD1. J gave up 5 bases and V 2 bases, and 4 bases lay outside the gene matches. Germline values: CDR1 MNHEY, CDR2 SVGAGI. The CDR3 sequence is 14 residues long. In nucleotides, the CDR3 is TGTGCCAGCAGTTACCGGACAGGGCAAACTGAAGCTTTCTTT. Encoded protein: CASSYRTGQTEAFF.

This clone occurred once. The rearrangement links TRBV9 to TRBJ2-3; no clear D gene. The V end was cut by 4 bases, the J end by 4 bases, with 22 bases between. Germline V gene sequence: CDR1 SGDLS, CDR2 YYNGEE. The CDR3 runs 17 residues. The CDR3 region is CASSSHPVGVAADTQYF. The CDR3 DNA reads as TGTGCCAGCAGCTCACATCCGGTGGGTGTCGCGGCAGATACGCAGTATTTT. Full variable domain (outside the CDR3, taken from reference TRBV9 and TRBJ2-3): DSGVTQTPKHLITATGQRVTLRCSPRSGDLSVYWYQQSLDQGLQFLIQYYNGEERAKGNILERFSAQQFPDLHSELNLSSLELGDSALYFCASSSHPVGVAADTQYFGPGTRLTVL.